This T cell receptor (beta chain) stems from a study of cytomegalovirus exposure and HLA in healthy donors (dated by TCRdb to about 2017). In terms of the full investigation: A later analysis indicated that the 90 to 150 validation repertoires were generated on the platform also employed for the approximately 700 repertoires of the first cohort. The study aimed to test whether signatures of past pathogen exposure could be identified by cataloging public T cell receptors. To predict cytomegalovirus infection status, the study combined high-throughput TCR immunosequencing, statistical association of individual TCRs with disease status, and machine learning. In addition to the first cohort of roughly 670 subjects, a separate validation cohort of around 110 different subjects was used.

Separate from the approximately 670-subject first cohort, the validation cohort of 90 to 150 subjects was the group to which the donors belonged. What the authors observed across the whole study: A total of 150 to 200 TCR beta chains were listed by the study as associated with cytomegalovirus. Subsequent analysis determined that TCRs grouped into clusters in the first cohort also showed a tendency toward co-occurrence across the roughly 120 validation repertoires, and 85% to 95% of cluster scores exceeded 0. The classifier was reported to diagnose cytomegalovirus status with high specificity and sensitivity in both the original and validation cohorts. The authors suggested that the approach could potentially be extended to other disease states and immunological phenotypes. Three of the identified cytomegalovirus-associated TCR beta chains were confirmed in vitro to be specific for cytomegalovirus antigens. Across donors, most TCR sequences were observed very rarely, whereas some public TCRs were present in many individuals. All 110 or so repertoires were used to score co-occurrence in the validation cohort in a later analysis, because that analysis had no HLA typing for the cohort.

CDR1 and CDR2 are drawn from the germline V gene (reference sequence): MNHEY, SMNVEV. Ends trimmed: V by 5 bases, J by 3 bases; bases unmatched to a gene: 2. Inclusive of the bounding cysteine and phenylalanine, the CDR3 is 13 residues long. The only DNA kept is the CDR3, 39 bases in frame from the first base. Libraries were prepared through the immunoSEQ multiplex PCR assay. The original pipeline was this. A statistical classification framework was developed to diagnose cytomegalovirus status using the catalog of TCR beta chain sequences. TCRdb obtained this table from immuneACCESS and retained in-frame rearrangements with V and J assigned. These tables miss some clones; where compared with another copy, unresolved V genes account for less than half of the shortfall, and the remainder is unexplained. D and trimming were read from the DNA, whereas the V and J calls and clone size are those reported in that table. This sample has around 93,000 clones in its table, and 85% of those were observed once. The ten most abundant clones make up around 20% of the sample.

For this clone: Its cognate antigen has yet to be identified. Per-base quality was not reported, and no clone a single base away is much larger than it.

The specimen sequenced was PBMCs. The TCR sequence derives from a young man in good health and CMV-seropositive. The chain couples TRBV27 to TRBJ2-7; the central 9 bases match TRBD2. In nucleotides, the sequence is TGTGCCAGCAGTCTTAGCGGGAGCTACGAGCAGTACTTC. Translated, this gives CASSLSGSYEQYF.